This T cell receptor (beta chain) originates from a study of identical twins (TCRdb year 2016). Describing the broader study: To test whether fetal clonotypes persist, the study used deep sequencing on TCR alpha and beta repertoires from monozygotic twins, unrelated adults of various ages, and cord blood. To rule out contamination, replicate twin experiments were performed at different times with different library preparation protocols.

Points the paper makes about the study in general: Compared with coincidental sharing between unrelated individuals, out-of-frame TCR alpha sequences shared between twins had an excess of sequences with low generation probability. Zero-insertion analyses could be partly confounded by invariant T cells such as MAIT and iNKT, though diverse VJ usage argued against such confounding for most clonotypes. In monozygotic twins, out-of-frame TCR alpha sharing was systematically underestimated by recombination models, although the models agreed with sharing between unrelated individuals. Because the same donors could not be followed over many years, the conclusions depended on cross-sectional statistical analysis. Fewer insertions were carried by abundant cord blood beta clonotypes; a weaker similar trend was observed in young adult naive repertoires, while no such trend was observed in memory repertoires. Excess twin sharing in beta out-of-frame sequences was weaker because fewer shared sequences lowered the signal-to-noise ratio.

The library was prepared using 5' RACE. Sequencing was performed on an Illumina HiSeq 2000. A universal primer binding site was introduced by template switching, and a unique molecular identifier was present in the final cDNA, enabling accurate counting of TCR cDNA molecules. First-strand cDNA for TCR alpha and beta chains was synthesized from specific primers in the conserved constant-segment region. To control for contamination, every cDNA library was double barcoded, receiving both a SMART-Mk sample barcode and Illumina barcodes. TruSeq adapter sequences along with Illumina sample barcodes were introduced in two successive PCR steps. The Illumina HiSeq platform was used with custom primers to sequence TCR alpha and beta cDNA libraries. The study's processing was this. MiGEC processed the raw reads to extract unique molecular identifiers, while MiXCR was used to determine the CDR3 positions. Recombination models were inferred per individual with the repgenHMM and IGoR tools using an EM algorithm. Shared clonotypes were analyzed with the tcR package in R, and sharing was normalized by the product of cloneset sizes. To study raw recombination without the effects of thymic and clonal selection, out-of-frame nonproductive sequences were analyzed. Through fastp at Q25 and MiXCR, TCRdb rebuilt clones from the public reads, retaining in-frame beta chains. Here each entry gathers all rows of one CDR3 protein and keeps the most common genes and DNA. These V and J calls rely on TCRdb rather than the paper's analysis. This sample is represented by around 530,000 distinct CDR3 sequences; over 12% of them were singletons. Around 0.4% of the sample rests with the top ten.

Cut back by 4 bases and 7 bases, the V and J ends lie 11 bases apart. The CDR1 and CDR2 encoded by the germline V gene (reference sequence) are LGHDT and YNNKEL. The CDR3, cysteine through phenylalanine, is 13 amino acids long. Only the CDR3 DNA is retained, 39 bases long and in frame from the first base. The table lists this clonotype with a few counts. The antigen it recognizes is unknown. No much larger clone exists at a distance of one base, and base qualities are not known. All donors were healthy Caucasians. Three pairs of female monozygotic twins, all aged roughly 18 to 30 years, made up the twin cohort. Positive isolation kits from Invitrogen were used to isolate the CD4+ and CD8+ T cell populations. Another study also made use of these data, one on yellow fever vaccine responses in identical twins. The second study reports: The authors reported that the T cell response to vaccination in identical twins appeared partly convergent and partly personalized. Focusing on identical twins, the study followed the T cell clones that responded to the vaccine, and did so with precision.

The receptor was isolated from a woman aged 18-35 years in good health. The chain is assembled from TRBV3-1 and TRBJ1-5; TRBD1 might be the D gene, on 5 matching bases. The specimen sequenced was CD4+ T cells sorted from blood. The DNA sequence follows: TGTGCCAGCAGCCGGGGGATAGGACAGCCCCAGCATTTT. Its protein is CASSRGIGQPQHF.